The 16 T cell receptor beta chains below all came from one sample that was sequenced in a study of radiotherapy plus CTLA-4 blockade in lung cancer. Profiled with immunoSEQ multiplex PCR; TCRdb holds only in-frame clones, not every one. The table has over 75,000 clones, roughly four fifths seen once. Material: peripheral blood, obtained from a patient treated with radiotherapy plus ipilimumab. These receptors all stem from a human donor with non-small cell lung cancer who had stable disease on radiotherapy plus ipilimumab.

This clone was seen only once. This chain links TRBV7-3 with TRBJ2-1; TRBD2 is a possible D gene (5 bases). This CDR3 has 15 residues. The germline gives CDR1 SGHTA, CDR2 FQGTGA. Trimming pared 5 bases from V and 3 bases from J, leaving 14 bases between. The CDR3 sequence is CASSQRLADYNEQFF. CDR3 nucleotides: TGTGCCAGCAGCCAGAGGCTAGCTGACTACAATGAGCAGTTCTTC. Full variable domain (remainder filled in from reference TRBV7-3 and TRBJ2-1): GAGVSQTPSNKVTEKGKYVELRCDPISGHTALYWYRQSLGQGPEFLIYFQGTGAADDSGLPNDRFFAVRPEGSVSTLKIQRTERGDSAVYLCASSQRLADYNEQFFGPGTRLTVL.

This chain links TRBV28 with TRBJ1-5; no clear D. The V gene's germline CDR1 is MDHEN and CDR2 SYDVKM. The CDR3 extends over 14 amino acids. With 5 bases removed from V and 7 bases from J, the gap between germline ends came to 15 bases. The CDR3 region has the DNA TGTGCCAGCAGTCCTCGGGGAAGGATCCAGCCCCAGCATTTT. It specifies CASSPRGRIQPQHF. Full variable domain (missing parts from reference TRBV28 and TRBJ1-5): DVKVTQSSRYLVKRTGEKVFLECVQDMDHENMFWYRQDPGLGLRLIYFSYDVKMKEKGDIPEGYSVSREKKERFSLILESASTNQTSMYLCASSPRGRIQPQHFGDGTRLSIL.

CDR3 sequence (DNA): TGTGCCAGCAGCTTAGAAGGTCACAGGGAGGCGGTCGGCTACACCTTC. As protein: CASSLEGHREAVGYTF. The rearrangement links TRBV11-3 to TRBJ1-2; TRBD1 might be the D (6 bases). The germline V and J ends were trimmed by 0 bases and 8 bases, with 19 bases remaining between them. There are 16 residues in the CDR3. Looked up from germline, CDR1 is SGHNT and CDR2 is YENEEA.

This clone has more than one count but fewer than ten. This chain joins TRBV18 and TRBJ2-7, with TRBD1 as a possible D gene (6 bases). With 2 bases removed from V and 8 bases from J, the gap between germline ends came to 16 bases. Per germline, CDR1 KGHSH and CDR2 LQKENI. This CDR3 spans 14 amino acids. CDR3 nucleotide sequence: TGTGCCAGCTCACCAGATCAGGGGAAGAGCAAGCAGTACTTC. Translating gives CASSPDQGKSKQYF.

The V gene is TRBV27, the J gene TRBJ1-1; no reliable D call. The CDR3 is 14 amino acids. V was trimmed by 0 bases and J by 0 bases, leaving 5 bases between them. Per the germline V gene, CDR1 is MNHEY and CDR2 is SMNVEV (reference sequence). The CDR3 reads CASSLSPLNTEAFF. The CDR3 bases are TGTGCCAGCAGTTTATCCCCTCTGAACACTGAAGCTTTCTTT.

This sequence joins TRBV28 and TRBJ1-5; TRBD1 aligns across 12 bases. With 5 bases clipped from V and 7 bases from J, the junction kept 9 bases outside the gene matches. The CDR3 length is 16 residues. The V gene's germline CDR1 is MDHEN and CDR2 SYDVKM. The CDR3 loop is CASSARDRGRRQPQHF. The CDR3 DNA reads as TGTGCCAGCAGTGCCCGGGACAGGGGGCGCCGACAGCCCCAGCATTTT.

The CDR3 sequence is CASKAAALNSPLHF. The CDR3 DNA is TGTGCCAGCAAGGCGGCGGCGCTTAATTCACCCCTCCACTTT. The V and J genes are TRBV28 and TRBJ1-6; D is uncertain. The CDR3 is 14 amino acids. CDR1 is MDHEN, CDR2 SYDVKM, per germline. V lost 7 bases, J lost 6 bases, and 13 bases lay in between.

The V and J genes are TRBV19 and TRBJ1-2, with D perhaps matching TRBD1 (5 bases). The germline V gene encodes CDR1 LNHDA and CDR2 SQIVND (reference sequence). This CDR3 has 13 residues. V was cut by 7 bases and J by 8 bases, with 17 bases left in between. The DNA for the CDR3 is TGTGCCAGTACCGGCATTGGGGCGGGCGGCTACACCTTC. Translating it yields CASTGIGAGGYTF. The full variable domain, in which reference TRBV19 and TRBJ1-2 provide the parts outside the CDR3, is DGGITQSPKYLFRKEGQNVTLSCEQNLNHDAMYWYRQDPGQGLRLIYYSQIVNDFQKGDIAEGYSVSREKKESFPLTVTSAQKNPTAFYLCASTGIGAGGYTFGSGTRLTVV.

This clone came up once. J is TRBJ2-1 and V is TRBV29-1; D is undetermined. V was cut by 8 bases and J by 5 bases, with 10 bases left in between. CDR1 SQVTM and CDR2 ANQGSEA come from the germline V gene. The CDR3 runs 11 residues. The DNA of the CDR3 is TGCAGCTCGGGTAGGAACAATGAGCAGTTCTTC. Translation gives CSSGRNNEQFF.

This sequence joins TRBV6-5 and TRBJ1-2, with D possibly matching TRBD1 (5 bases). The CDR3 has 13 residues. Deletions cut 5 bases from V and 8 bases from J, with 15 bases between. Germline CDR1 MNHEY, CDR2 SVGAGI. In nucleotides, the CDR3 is TGTGCCAGCAGTCTTCGGGGGTTCTGGGGCTACACCTTC. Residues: CASSLRGFWGYTF.

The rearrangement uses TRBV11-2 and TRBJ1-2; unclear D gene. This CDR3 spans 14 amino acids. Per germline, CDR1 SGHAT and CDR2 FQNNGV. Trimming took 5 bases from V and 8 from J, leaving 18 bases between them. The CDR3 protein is CASSIAGSRGGYTF. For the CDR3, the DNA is TGTGCCAGCAGCATAGCTGGATCCCGTGGAGGCTACACCTTC.

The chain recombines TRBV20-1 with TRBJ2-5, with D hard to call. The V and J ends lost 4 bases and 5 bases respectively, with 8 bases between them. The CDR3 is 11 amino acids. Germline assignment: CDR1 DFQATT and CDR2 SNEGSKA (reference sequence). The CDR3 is CSATHLETQYF. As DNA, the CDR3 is TGCAGTGCTACCCACTTGGAGACCCAGTACTTC.

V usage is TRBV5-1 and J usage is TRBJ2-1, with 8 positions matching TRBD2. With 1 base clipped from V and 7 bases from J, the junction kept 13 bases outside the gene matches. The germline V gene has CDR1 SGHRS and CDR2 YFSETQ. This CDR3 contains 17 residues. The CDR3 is CASSLTPPSGRMNEQFF. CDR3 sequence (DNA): TGCGCCAGCAGCTTGACCCCCCCCAGCGGGAGAATGAATGAGCAGTTCTTC.

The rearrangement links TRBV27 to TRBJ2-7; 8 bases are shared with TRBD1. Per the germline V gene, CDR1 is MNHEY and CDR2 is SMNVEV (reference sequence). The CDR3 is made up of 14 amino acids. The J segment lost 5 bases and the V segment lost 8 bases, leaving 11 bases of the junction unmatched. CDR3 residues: CASGDGQGGHEQYF. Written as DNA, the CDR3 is TGTGCCAGCGGGGACGGACAGGGCGGCCACGAGCAGTACTTC.

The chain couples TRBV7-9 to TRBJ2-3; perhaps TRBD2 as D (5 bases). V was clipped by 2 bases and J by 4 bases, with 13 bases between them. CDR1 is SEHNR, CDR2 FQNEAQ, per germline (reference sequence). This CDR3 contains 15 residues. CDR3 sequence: CASSLIGVSSDTQYF. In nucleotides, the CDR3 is TGTGCCAGCAGCTTAATCGGGGTTAGTTCAGATACGCAGTATTTT.

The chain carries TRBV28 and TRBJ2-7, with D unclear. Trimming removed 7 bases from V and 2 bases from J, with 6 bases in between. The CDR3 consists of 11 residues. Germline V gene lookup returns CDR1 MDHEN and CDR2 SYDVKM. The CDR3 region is CASTSTYEQYF. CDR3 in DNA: TGTGCCAGCACCAGTACCTACGAGCAGTACTTC.